The 6 T cell receptor beta chains presented below share a single source sample, sequenced in a study of early T cells in non-severe SARS-CoV-2 infection. TCRdb reanalysed the 5' RACE reads using MiXCR and keeps one entry per CDR3 protein. The sample carries roughly 86,000 distinct CDR3 sequences, about 6% recorded once. Sequenced material: whole blood. Receptors were obtained from an adult who was a healthcare worker with PCR-confirmed SARS-CoV-2 infection or an uninfected control (not recorded which).

This clonotype was seen only a few times. This chain connects TRBV5-1 to TRBJ2-3; TRBD2 might be the D (6 bases). CDR3 size: 17 residues. The V gene's germline CDR1 is SGHRS and CDR2 YFSETQ. Trimming took off 2 bases at V and 1 base at J, with 17 bases between the two ends. Here the CDR3 DNA reads TGCGCCAGCAGCTTAAACCAAGCGGGTAGCCGCACAGATACGCAGTATTTT. This translates into CASSLNQAGSRTDTQYF.

This clonotype was seen many times. The V and J genes are TRBV29-1 and TRBJ1-4; 12 nucleotides match TRBD1. CDR3 size: 15 residues. Germline V CDR1 and CDR2: SQVTM, ANQGSEA. J gave up 5 bases and V 6 bases, and 7 bases lay outside the gene matches. The CDR3 region has the DNA TGCAGCGTGACCGGGACAGGGGGCGGGAATGAAAAACTGTTTTTT. It codes for CSVTGTGGGNEKLFF.

This clonotype was counted a few times. This chain connects TRBV5-6 to TRBJ1-1; D not certain. V was trimmed by 1 base and J by 3 bases, leaving 10 bases between them. The CDR3 consists of 14 residues. Germline V CDR1 and CDR2: SGHDT, YYEEEE. CDR3 DNA sequence: TGTGCCAGCAGCTTGTTAGTCAGCTACACTGAAGCTTTCTTT. It encodes CASSLLVSYTEAFF.

This clonotype was observed at least ten times. The chain has TRBV7-9 and TRBJ1-1; D is unresolved. The CDR3 is 14 amino acids. The germline V gene encodes CDR1 SEHNR and CDR2 FQNEAQ (reference sequence). V lost 8 bases to trimming and J lost 4 bases, with 17 bases between them. CDR3 region: CASSQVLGGTEAFF. The CDR3 DNA reads TGTGCCAGCTCCCAGGTCCTAGGAGGCACTGAAGCTTTCTTT.

V usage is TRBV4-1 and J usage is TRBJ2-3; D is uncertain. CDR1 MGHRA and CDR2 YSYEKL come from the germline V gene. The CDR3 runs to 16 residues. V lost 0 bases and J 3 bases, leaving 13 bases between the germline ends. DNA of the CDR3: TGCGCCAGCAGCCAAGATCGTTCACAGCTTACAGATACGCAGTATTTT. Translation gives CASSQDRSQLTDTQYF.

This clonotype is labeled medium-sized. V usage is TRBV20-1 and J usage is TRBJ2-1; a weak D match, TRBD2 (6 bases). Germline V CDR1 and CDR2: DFQATT, SNEGSKA (reference sequence). This CDR3 has 14 residues. Trimming took 5 bases from V and 1 from J, leaving 12 bases between them. CDR3 region: CSALTGVSYNEQFF. CDR3 sequence (DNA): TGCAGTGCTCTAACGGGGGTATCCTACAATGAGCAGTTCTTC.